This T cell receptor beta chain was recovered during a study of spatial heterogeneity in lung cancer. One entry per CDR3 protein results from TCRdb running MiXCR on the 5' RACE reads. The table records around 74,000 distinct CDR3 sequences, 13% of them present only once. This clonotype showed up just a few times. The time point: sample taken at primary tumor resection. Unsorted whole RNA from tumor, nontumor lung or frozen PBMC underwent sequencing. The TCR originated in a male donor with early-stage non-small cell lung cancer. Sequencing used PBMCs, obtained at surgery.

The CDR3 loop is CASSSIPPPQGAPGYGYTF. The CDR3 DNA is TGTGCCAGCAGTTCCATCCCACCCCCACAGGGGGCGCCCGGCTATGGCTACACCTTC. The V gene is TRBV27, the J gene TRBJ1-2, with TRBD1 identical over 9 bases. The CDR3 totals 19 residues. The V segment lost 4 bases and the J segment 4 bases; nucleotides outside the gene matches: 19. Germline lookup yields CDR1 MNHEY and CDR2 SMNVEV (reference sequence).